The present T cell receptor beta chain was sequenced within a study of blood T cell repertoires in COVID-19. Points on this clone: Other DNA sequences in the sample encode the same CDR3.

The V and J ends lost 4 bases and 1 base respectively, with 6 bases between them. Germline V gene lookup returns CDR1 MRHNA and CDR2 SNTAGT. The CDR3 extends over 13 amino acids. The table came from immunoSEQ multiplex PCR; TCRdb's copy has only in-frame clones and leaves some out. This sample has about 260,000 clones; about 85% occur once, and the top ten carry approximately 3.8%. The clonotype was recovered from a man in his 60s who had recovered from COVID-19. Sample: peripheral blood. V and J are TRBV6-4 and TRBJ2-3, with a tentative D call TRBD1 (6 bases). This CDR3 is CASSAGGTDTQYF. Here the CDR3 DNA reads TGTGCCAGCAGTGCAGGGGGCACAGATACGCAGTATTTT.